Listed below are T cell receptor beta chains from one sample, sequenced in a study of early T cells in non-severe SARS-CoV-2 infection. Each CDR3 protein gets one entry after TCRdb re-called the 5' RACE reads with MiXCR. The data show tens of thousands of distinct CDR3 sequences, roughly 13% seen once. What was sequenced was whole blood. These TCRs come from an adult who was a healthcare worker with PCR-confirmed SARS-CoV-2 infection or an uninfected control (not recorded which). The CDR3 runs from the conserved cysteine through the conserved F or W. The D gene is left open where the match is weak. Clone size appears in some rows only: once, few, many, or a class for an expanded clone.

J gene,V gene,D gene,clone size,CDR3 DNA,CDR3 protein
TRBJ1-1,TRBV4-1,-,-,TGCGCCAGCGCAGGAGCCAGAAACACTGAAGCTTTCTTT,CASAGARNTEAFF
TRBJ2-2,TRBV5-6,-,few,TGTGCCAGCAGCTTTAGGTCTAGCTCTCCCGGGGAGCTGTTTTTT,CASSFRSSSPGELFF
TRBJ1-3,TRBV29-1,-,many,TGCAGCGCGGTCCGAGATCTATCCGGAAACACCATATATTTT,CSAVRDLSGNTIYF
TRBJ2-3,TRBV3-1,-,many,TGTGCCAGCAGCCCCCGGGGCATCCAGGACCCAGATACGCAGTATTTT,CASSPRGIQDPDTQYF
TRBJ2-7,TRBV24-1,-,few,TGTGCCACCAGTGCCGGGGTCGGCGAGCAGTACTTC,CATSAGVGEQYF
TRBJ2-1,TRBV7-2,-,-,TGTGCCAGCACCTTGGAGGGGGCGAGGTTCTACAATGAGCAGTTCTTC,CASTLEGARFYNEQFF
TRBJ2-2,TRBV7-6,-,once,TGTGCCAGCAGTTCCACCAGTCCCACCGGGGAGCTGTTTTTT,CASSSTSPTGELFF
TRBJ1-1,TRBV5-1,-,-,TGCGCCAGCAGAGACTCAGGCGGGGCGAGCACTGAAGCTTTCTTT,CASRDSGGASTEAFF
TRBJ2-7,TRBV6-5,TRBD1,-,TGTGCCAGCAGGAGGGACAGGGGCCCCTACGAGCAGTACTTC,CASRRDRGPYEQYF
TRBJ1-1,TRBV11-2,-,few,TGTGCCAGCAGCCATAGACAAATGAACACTGAAGCTTTCTTT,CASSHRQMNTEAFF
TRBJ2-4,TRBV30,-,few,TGTGCCTGGACCCACCTCAGAGACCCCTTGAGGAACATTCAGTACTTC,CAWTHLRDPLRNIQYF
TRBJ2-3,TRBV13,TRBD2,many,TGTGCCAGCAGCCATCAACTAGCGGGGGCGAAAGATACGCAGTATTTT,CASSHQLAGAKDTQYF
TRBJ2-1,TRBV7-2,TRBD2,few,TGTGCCAGCAGCTTAGACGGGGGGGCTTACAATGAGCAGTTCTTC,CASSLDGGAYNEQFF
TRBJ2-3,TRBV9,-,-,TGTGCCAGCAGCGTAGGACTACCGGATACGCAGTATTTT,CASSVGLPDTQYF